A single sample is the source of the 20 T cell receptor beta chains below, sequenced in a study of early T cells in non-severe SARS-CoV-2 infection. From the 5' RACE reads, TCRdb called clonotypes with MiXCR, one entry per CDR3 protein. The table has under 95,000 distinct CDR3 sequences, about 12% seen once; the top ten hold about 3.5%. The sequenced material came from whole blood. The receptors derive from an adult who was a healthcare worker with PCR-confirmed SARS-CoV-2 infection or an uninfected control (not recorded which).

This clonotype was detected many times. The V call is TRBV10-3, the J call TRBJ2-7, with D possibly being TRBD1 or TRBD2 (5 bases each). Germline V gives CDR1 ENHRY, CDR2 SYGVKD. This CDR3 is built from 13 residues. Trimming removed 3 bases from V and 6 bases from J, with 12 bases in between. CDR3 nucleotides: TGTGCCATCAGTGACCTCGGGGCTGGCGAGCAGTACTTC. It codes for CAISDLGAGEQYF.

Regarding this clonotype: The junction departs from germline at one end; a sequencing error may be responsible. This chain links TRBV7-8 with TRBJ2-2; 7 positions agree with TRBD2. Germline CDR1 SGHVS, CDR2 FQNEAQ. This CDR3 has 17 amino acids. The CDR3 DNA is TGTGCCAGCAGCTTAGCGCGGGAGACTGCAACCACCGGGGCGCTGTTTTTT. It specifies CASSLARETATTGALFF.

This clonotype appeared a few times. V usage is TRBV28 and J usage is TRBJ1-1; no reliable D call. The CDR3 has 15 residues. Trimming left V 3 bases short and J 0 bases short, with 11 bases between. The V gene's germline CDR1 is MDHEN and CDR2 SYDVKM. CDR3 residues: CASSLGIGLNTEAFF. For the CDR3, the DNA is TGTGCCAGCAGTTTGGGTATAGGATTGAACACTGAAGCTTTCTTT.

J is TRBJ1-1 and V is TRBV12-3 or TRBV12-4; a possible D gene is TRBD1 (5 bases). Trimming removed 3 bases at V and 0 bases at J, with 8 bases between. The length of the CDR3 is 14 residues. CDR3 bases: TGTGCCAGCAGTTTCGGAGGGGTGAACACTGAAGCTTTCTTT. This codes for CASSFGGVNTEAFF.

J is TRBJ2-2 and V is TRBV20-1; D is undetermined. V gave up 6 bases and J gave up 1 base, with 9 bases separating them. Germline loops: CDR1 DFQATT, CDR2 SNEGSKA (reference sequence). There are 13 residues in the CDR3. The chain's CDR3 is CSAAGLNTGELFF. The CDR3 DNA follows: TGCAGTGCGGCCGGGTTGAACACCGGGGAGCTGTTTTTT.

This clonotype was seen many times. The V call is TRBV28, the J call TRBJ2-7, with D possibly being TRBD1 (6 bases). With 5 bases removed from V and 2 bases from J, the gap between germline ends came to 10 bases. Germline CDR1 MDHEN, CDR2 SYDVKM. The CDR3 runs to 13 residues. CDR3 bases: TGTGCCAGCAGTAGGGACAACGCCTACGAGCAGTACTTC. It codes for CASSRDNAYEQYF.

This clonotype was found a few times. The chain has TRBV7-8 and TRBJ2-2; 9 positions agree with TRBD1. From germline, CDR1 is SGHVS and CDR2 FQNEAQ. Trimming cost V 5 bases and J 2 bases; bases outside gene matches: 6. The length of the CDR3 is 16 residues. CDR3 sequence (DNA): TGTGCCAGCAGCAAAACAGGGGGCCTCAACACCGGGGAGCTGTTTTTT. It yields the protein CASSKTGGLNTGELFF.

This clonotype was counted a few times. This sequence joins TRBV6-1 and TRBJ2-1, with D possibly being TRBD1 (6 bases). CDR1 and CDR2 from the germline V gene are MNHNS and SASEGT. The CDR3 sequence is 12 residues long. The ends were cut back, 6 bases at V and 8 bases at J, with 11 bases in the middle. CDR3 sequence reads: CASSHRVDEQFF. Written as DNA, the CDR3 is TGTGCCAGCAGCCACAGGGTTGATGAGCAGTTCTTC.

Sample share makes this clonotype medium-sized. V is TRBV9 and J is TRBJ2-3, with 9 bases matching TRBD2. The length of the CDR3 is 16 residues. The trim removed 3 bases at V and 2 bases at J, leaving 7 bases unmatched. CDR1 and CDR2 from the germline V gene are SGDLS and YYNGEE. The DNA for the CDR3 is TGTGCCAGCAGCGCCGGAGCGGGAGGCCCCACAGATACGCAGTATTTT. Protein sequence: CASSAGAGGPTDTQYF.

This clonotype occurred a few times. One end of the junction fails to match germline, which may point to a read error. CDR3 amino acids: CASREGVIYGYTF. CDR3 nucleotides: TGTGCCAGCAGGGAAGGGGTCATATATGGCTACACCTTC. This chain uses TRBV2 with TRBJ1-2; D is perhaps TRBD1 (5 bases). CDR1 and CDR2 (germline): SNHLY, FYNNEI. The CDR3 is made up of 13 amino acids.

This clonotype occurred many times. The chain combines TRBV5-1 with TRBJ1-1; 7 bases are shared with TRBD1. Germline-derived CDR1 and CDR2 are SGHRS and YFSETQ. The CDR3 spans 14 residues. The V gene end was trimmed by 5 bases and the J gene end by 4 bases; junction bases not matched to a gene: 8. The chain's CDR3 is CASRNQDRSTEAFF. The DNA of the CDR3 is TGCGCCAGCAGAAACCAGGACAGGAGCACTGAAGCTTTCTTT.

This clonotype was seen repeatedly, ten times or more. V usage is TRBV6-1 and J usage is TRBJ2-1; 8 nucleotides align to TRBD1. The ends lost 3 bases at V and 2 bases at J; junction bases unmatched: 6. CDR3 length: 16 residues. CDR1 MNHNS and CDR2 SASEGT come from the germline V gene. The CDR3: CASSEIAGGAYNEQFF. CDR3 in DNA: TGTGCCAGCAGTGAGATAGCAGGGGGCGCCTACAATGAGCAGTTCTTC.

The gene calls are TRBV28 and TRBJ2-7, with 7 positions matching TRBD1. Germline CDR1 is MDHEN and CDR2 is SYDVKM. V gave up 6 bases and J gave up 13 bases; unmatched junction bases: 9. The CDR3 extends over 11 amino acids. The DNA for the CDR3 is TGTGCCAGCAGAGAAGGGACAGCCCTCTACTTC. This codes for CASREGTALYF.

This clonotype was seen a few times. This sequence joins TRBV5-1 and TRBJ2-3, with 7 positions matching TRBD1. J was trimmed by 0 bases and V by 4 bases; bases with no gene match: 5. The CDR3 loop spans 15 amino acids. The germline V gene encodes CDR1 SGHRS and CDR2 YFSETQ. The CDR3 sequence is CASSPRQGSTDTQYF. The DNA for the CDR3 is TGCGCCAGCAGCCCCCGACAGGGAAGCACAGATACGCAGTATTTT.

This clonotype was seen only a few times. The CDR3 spells CSVVSGNQPQHF. The CDR3 DNA reads as TGCAGCGTTGTCTCGGGGAATCAGCCCCAGCATTTT. The V and J genes are TRBV29-1 and TRBJ1-5; D ambiguous. Germline lookup yields CDR1 SQVTM and CDR2 ANQGSEA. Trimming left V 4 bases short and J 4 bases short, with 8 bases between. CDR3 length: 12 amino acids.

The rearrangement links TRBV27 to TRBJ2-1, with 8 bases identical to TRBD2. This CDR3 is 15 amino acids long. Per germline, CDR1 MNHEY and CDR2 SMNVEV (reference sequence). J lost 6 bases, V lost 3 bases, and 7 bases had no gene match. CDR3 amino acids: CASSLAAGVSNEQFF. The CDR3 DNA is TGTGCCAGCAGTTTGGCAGCGGGAGTAAGCAATGAGCAGTTCTTC.

This clonotype was recorded a few times. V is TRBV7-2 and J is TRBJ2-3, with TRBD2 matching 7 bases. The CDR3 spans 15 residues. CDR1 SGHTA and CDR2 FQGNSA come from the germline V gene. Trimming cost V 5 bases and J 4 bases; bases outside gene matches: 9. The DNA for the CDR3 is TGTGCCAGCAGCCGGGGTAGACTAGCCGCAGATACGCAGTATTTT. This encodes CASSRGRLAADTQYF.

V gene TRBV7-9 combines with J gene TRBJ2-1; perhaps TRBD1 as D (5 bases). This CDR3 region has 15 residues. The V gene lost 4 bases and the J gene lost 0 bases, with 10 bases spanning the gap. Germline V gene lookup returns CDR1 SEHNR and CDR2 FQNEAQ (reference sequence). CDR3 residues: CASSSIRDSYNEQFF. The CDR3 nucleotides are TGTGCCAGCAGCTCAATCAGGGACTCCTACAATGAGCAGTTCTTC. Combining the CDR3 with reference TRBV7-9 and TRBJ2-1 gives the whole variable domain DTGVSQNPRHKITKRGQNVTFRCDPISEHNRLYWYRQTLGQGPEFLTYFQNEAQLEKSRLLSDRFSAERPKGSFSTLEIQRTEQGDSAMYLCASSSIRDSYNEQFFGPGTRLTVL.

This clonotype was seen more than once but under ten times. This sequence joins TRBV28 and TRBJ2-6; TRBD2 matches at 11 bases. Germline CDR1 reads MDHEN; CDR2 reads SYDVKM. V lost 5 bases and J lost 1; bases outside the gene matches: 7. This CDR3 is 18 amino acids long. DNA of the CDR3: TGTGCCAGCAGTCTCCTAGCGGGAGGACGTTCTGGGGCCAACGTCCTGACTTTC. Translated, it gives CASSLLAGGRSGANVLTF.

This clonotype was observed at least ten times. V and J are TRBV20-1 and TRBJ2-7; D unclear. This CDR3 is built from 12 residues. V shed 4 bases and J shed 6 bases, with 13 bases lying between them. Looked up from germline, CDR1 is DFQATT and CDR2 is SNEGSKA (reference sequence). This CDR3 is CSATGLVSEQYF. In DNA form, the CDR3 reads TGCAGTGCTACTGGGCTAGTTTCCGAGCAGTACTTC.